The clone carrying this T cell receptor beta chain was observed at least ten times. Antigen: not known. The data derive from a study of response to subunit inactivated influenza vaccine. Trimming took 2 bases from V and 2 from J; bases not matched to a gene: 7. Germline V gene lookup returns CDR1 SGHTA and CDR2 FQGNSA. The CDR3 extends over 16 amino acids. TCRdb reprocessed the RT-PCR reads with MiXCR, giving one entry per CDR3 protein. Counted here are about 160,000 distinct CDR3 sequences, around 9.9% occurring once; the ten biggest clones make up around 11%. The study, taken as a whole, reports: The authors suggested that few new T cells are recruited per seasonal influenza vaccination.

Sequences were derived from non-naive T cells sorted from PBMCs, sampled 45 days after vaccination. The V and J genes are TRBV7-2 and TRBJ2-7, with 9 bases matching TRBD2. This clonotype was obtained from a man over 45 who received an inactivated influenza vaccine. As DNA, the CDR3 is TGTGCCAGCAGCTTAAGGGCTAGCGGGAAAACCTACGAGCAGTACTTC. It yields the protein CASSLRASGKTYEQYF.